Listed below are T cell receptor beta chains from one sample, sequenced in a study of blood T cell repertoires in COVID-19. Method: immunoSEQ multiplex PCR; TCRdb's copy keeps in-frame clones and lacks some. The table records 130,000 to 150,000 clones, 88% of them present only once. Sequencing used peripheral blood. These receptors originate from a human donor in a cohort sampled during active COVID-19. CDR3s leave out the opening cysteine and the closing phenylalanine or tryptophan.

j_call,v_call,cdr3_aa
TRBJ2-7,TRBV5-1,ASSWDRVSGEQY
TRBJ1-5,TRBV28,ASSEQGGNQPQH
TRBJ2-1,TRBV5-1,ASSLGQGPLNEQF
TRBJ2-7,TRBV4-3,ASSQGTSLTYEQY
TRBJ1-6,TRBV28,ASSSVGGRGYSPLH
TRBJ2-5,TRBV6-5,ASSPGILKETQY
TRBJ1-2,TRBV18,ASSPRTGNYGYT
TRBJ2-3,TRBV7-2,ASSTERASTDTQY
TRBJ1-1,TRBV5-8,ASSLHPTVNTEAF
TRBJ2-3,TRBV5-1,ASSLPSDTQY
TRBJ1-5,TRBV5-6,ASSRGQGSLGNQPQH
TRBJ1-4,TRBV7-9,ASSSRDRVGRKLF
TRBJ2-7,TRBV28,ASSGTGQEQY
TRBJ2-1,TRBV2,ASSDSASGSNEQF
TRBJ2-7,TRBV30,ACVQLSSYEQY
TRBJ2-3,TRBV5-1,ASSLATGARTDTQY
TRBJ1-1,TRBV10-3,AISESVRETEAF
TRBJ1-2,TRBV5-8,ASTSFWRYGYT
TRBJ2-3,TRBV24-1,ATSEATSGRKDTQY
TRBJ1-5,TRBV19,ASTMRAGGNQPQH
TRBJ2-7,TRBV18,ASSPGRTGPYEQY
TRBJ1-5,TRBV5-5,ASSRQGFSNQPQH
TRBJ1-1,TRBV28,ASRVVGQGFLGTEAF
TRBJ1-2,TRBV7-8,ASSLAPGLNSLNYGYT
TRBJ2-5,TRBV6-2/TRBV6-3,ASSYSAGTQY
TRBJ2-7,TRBV5-6,ASSLAGGTYEQY
TRBJ1-6,TRBV6-4,ASSESFHNSPLH
TRBJ2-3,TRBV20-1,SAPPGDTQY
TRBJ2-1,TRBV28,ASTPGLAAYNEQF
TRBJ1-6,TRBV6-2/TRBV6-3,ASSYPRTRDNSPLH
TRBJ2-3,TRBV11-2,ASSLGGGTDTQY